In this sample, the clone carrying this TCR beta chain turned up a few times. The sample is drawn from a study of beta chain features in type 1 diabetes. Sequenced material consisted of expressed TCRB transcripts (all of the isolated RNA was reverse transcribed). Data came from immunoSEQ multiplex PCR; TCRdb stores just in-frame clones and leaves some out. In the table there are about 400,000 clones, around 13% of which are singletons. Germline assignment: CDR1 LNHDA and CDR2 SQIVND (reference sequence). This CDR3 contains 16 residues. Trimming removed 6 bases at V and 2 bases at J, with 19 bases between.

The V and J genes are TRBV19 and TRBJ1-2, with no clear D. Sequenced input: naive CD4+ T cells from blood. The origin of this receptor is a man younger than 35 in good health. CDR3 sequence: CASRWGGRQRNYGYTF. The CDR3 nucleotides read TGTGCCAGTAGATGGGGAGGCAGACAAAGGAACTATGGCTACACCTTC. Looking up the rest from reference TRBV19 and TRBJ1-2 gives the full variable domain: DGGITQSPKYLFRKEGQNVTLSCEQNLNHDAMYWYRQDPGQGLRLIYYSQIVNDFQKGDIAEGYSVSREKKESFPLTVTSAQKNPTAFYLCASRWGGRQRNYGYTFGSGTRLTVV.